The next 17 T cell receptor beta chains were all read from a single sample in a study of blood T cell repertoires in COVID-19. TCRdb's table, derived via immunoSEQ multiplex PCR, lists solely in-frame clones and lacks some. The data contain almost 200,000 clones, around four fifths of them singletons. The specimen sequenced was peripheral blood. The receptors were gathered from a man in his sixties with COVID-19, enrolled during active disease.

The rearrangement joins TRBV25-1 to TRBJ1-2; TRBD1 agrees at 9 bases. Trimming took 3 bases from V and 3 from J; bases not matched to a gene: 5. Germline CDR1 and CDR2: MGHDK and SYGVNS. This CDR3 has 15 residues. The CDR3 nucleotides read TGTGCCAGCAGTGATTCGCGGACAGGGGACTATGGCTACACCTTC. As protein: CASSDSRTGDYGYTF.

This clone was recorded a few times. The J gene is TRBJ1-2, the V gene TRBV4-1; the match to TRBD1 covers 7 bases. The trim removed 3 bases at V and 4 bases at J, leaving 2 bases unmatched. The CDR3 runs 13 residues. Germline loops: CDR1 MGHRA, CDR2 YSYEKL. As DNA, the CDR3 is TGCGCCAGCAGCCAGGGACAGTCCTATGGCTACACCTTC. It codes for CASSQGQSYGYTF.

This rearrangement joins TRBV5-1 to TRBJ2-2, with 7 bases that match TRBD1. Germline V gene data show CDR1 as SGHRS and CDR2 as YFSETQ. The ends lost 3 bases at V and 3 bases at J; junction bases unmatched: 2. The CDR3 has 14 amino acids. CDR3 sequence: CASSSTGDTGELFF. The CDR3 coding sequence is TGCGCCAGCAGCTCTACAGGGGACACCGGGGAGCTGTTTTTT.

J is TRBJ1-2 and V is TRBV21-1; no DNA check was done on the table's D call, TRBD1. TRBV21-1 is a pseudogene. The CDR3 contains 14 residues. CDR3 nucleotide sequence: TGTGCCAGCAGCTACTGGACAGTCCCGTATGGCTACACCTTC. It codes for CASSYWTVPYGYTF.

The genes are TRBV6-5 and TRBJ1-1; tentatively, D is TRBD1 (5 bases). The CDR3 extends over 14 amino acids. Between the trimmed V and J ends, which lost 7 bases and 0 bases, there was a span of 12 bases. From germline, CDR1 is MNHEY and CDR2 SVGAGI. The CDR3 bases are TGTGCCAGCATAACGGGGGGACTGAACACTGAAGCTTTCTTT. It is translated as CASITGGLNTEAFF.

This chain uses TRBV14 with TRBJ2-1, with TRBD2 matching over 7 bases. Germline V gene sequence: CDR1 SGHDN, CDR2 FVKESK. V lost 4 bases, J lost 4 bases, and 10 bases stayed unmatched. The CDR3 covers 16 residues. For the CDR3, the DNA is TGTGCCAGCAGCCCCCTAGGAGCGGGGATATACAATGAGCAGTTCTTC. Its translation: CASSPLGAGIYNEQFF.

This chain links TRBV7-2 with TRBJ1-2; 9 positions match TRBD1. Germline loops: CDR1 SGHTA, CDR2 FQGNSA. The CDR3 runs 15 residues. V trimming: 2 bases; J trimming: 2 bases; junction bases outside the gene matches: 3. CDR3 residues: CASSLRTGGNYGYTF. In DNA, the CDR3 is TGTGCCAGCAGCTTAAGAACAGGGGGCAACTATGGCTACACCTTC.

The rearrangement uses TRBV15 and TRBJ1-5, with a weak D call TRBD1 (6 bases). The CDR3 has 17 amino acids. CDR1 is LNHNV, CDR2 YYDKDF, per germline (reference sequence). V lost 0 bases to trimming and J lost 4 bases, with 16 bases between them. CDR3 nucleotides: TGTGCCACCAGCAGAGAGCGTCCGGGGGGGCGGAATCAGCCCCAGCATTTT. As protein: CATSRERPGGRNQPQHF. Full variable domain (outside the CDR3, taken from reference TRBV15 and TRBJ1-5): DAMVIQNPRYQVTQFGKPVTLSCSQTLNHNVMYWYQQKSSQAPKLLFHYYDKDFNNEADTPDNFQSRRPNTSFCFLDIRSPGLGDTAMYLCATSRERPGGRNQPQHFGDGTRLSIL.

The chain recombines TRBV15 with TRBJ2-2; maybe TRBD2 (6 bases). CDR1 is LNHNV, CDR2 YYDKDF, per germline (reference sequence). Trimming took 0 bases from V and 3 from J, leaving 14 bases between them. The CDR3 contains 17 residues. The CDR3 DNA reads TGTGCCACCAGCAGAGATGGGAAGGCGGGGTACACCGGGGAGCTGTTTTTT. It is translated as CATSRDGKAGYTGELFF. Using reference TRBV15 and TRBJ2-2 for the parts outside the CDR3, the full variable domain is DAMVIQNPRYQVTQFGKPVTLSCSQTLNHNVMYWYQQKSSQAPKLLFHYYDKDFNNEADTPDNFQSRRPNTSFCFLDIRSPGLGDTAMYLCATSRDGKAGYTGELFFGEGSRLTVL.

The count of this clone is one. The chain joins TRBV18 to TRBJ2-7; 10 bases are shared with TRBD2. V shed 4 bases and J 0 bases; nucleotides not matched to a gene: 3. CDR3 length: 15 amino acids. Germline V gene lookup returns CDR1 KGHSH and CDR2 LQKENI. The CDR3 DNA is TGTGCCAGCTCACTGGGACTAGCGAACTCCTACGAGCAGTACTTC. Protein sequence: CASSLGLANSYEQYF.

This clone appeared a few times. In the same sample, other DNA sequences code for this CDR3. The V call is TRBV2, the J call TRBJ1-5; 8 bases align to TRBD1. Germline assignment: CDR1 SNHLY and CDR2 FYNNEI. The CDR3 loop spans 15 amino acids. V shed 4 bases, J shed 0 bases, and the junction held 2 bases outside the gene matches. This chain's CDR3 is CASSGTGFSNQPQHF. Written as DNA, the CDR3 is TGTGCCAGCAGTGGGACAGGGTTTAGCAATCAGCCCCAGCATTTT.

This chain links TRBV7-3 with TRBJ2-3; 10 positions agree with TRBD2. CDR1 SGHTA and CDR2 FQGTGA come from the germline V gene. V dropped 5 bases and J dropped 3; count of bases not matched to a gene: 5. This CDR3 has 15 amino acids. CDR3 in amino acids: CASSPQLAGTDTQYF. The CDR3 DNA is TGTGCCAGCAGCCCCCAACTAGCGGGAACAGATACGCAGTATTTT. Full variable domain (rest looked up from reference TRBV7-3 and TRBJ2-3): GAGVSQTPSNKVTEKGKYVELRCDPISGHTALYWYRQSLGQGPEFLIYFQGTGAADDSGLPNDRFFAVRPEGSVSTLKIQRTERGDSAVYLCASSPQLAGTDTQYFGPGTRLTVL.

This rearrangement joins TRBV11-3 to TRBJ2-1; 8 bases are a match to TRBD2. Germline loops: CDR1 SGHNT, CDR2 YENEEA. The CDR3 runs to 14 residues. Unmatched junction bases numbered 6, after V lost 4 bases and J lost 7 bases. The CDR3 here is CASSSSGRANEQFF. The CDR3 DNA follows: TGTGCCAGCAGCTCCAGCGGGAGAGCGAATGAGCAGTTCTTC.

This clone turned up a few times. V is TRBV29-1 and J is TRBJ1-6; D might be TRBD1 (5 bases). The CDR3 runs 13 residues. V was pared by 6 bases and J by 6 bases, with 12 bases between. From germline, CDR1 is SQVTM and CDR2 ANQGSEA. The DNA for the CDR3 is TGCAGCGTCCGACGGGGGTTTAATTCACCCCTCCACTTT. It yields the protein CSVRRGFNSPLHF.

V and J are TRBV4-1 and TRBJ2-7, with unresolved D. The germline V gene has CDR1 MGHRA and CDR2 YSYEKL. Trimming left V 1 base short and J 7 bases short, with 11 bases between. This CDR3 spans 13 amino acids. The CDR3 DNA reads TGCGCCAGCAGCCAAGGAGTGGCAGGAGAGCAGTACTTC. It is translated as CASSQGVAGEQYF.

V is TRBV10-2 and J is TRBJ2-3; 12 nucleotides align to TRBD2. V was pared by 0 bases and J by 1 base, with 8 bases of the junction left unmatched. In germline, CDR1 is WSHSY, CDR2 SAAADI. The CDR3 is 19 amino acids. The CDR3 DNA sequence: TGCGCCAGCAGTGAGTCGACTAGCGGGAGTCGGGCTGGCACAGATACGCAGTATTTT. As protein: CASSESTSGSRAGTDTQYF.

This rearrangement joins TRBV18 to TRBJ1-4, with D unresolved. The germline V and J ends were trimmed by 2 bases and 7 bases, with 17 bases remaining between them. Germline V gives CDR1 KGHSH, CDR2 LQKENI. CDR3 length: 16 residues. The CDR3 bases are TGTGCCAGCTCACCATCGCGGGCCCCGGGGAGTGAAAAACTGTTTTTT. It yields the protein CASSPSRAPGSEKLFF. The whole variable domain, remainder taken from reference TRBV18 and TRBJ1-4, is NAGVMQNPRHLVRRRGQEARLRCSPMKGHSHVYWYRQLPEEGLKFMVYLQKENIIDESGMPKERFSAEFPKEGPSILRIQQVVRGDSAAYFCASSPSRAPGSEKLFFGSGTQLSVL.